Below are 7 T cell receptor beta chains sequenced from a single sample in a study of brain T cells in children with intractable seizures. Clones were read by immunoSEQ multiplex PCR, and TCRdb kept only the in-frame ones, dropping some. This table has about 41,000 clones, 75% to 95% appearing once. The specimen was peripheral blood, collected at surgery. Every receptor here comes from a girl aged 2-9 years with tuberous sclerosis and intractable seizures.

The chain employs TRBV6-5 and TRBJ2-6; D is ambiguous. V was clipped by 4 bases and J by 1 base, with 8 bases between them. The CDR3 extends over 15 amino acids. Germline lookup yields CDR1 MNHEY and CDR2 SVGAGI. CDR3 DNA sequence: TGTGCCAGCAGTTTAACCTTATCTGGGGCCAACGTCCTGACTTTC. Translation: CASSLTLSGANVLTF.

The chain is built from TRBV3-1 (or the pseudogene TRBV3-2) and TRBJ1-1; maybe TRBD1 (5 bases). The V end lost 2 bases, the J end lost 3 bases, and 10 bases lay between the germline ends. Germline V gene lookup returns CDR1 LGHDT and CDR2 YNNKEL (reference sequence). The CDR3 consists of 14 residues. The CDR3, as DNA: TGTGCCAGCAGCCAAATTGGGGGTCACACTGAAGCTTTCTTT. This codes for CASSQIGGHTEAFF.

The J gene is TRBJ1-2, the V gene TRBV29-1, with unresolved D. Trimming stripped 8 bases from V and 8 bases from J, with 18 bases between. Germline V gene data show CDR1 as SQVTM and CDR2 as ANQGSEA. This CDR3 is 12 amino acids long. The CDR3 DNA sequence: TGCAGCACGAATGGCGCCCTTGGGGGCTACACCTTC. Amino acid sequence: CSTNGALGGYTF.

This chain joins TRBV7-8 and TRBJ1-4, with 7 bases identical to TRBD1. The CDR3 has 15 residues. V lost 1 base, J lost 7 bases, and 6 bases stayed unmatched. CDR1 is SGHVS, CDR2 FQNEAQ, per germline. The CDR3: CASSLGDRVAEKLFF. For the CDR3, the DNA is TGTGCCAGCAGCTTAGGCGACAGGGTGGCTGAAAAACTGTTTTTT.

The chain carries TRBV15 and TRBJ2-4; possibly TRBD2 for D (5 bases). V gave up 2 bases and J gave up 3 bases, with 14 bases separating them. Germline CDR1 is LNHNV and CDR2 is YYDKDF (reference sequence). The CDR3 runs to 16 residues. CDR3 protein: CATSRPQGEGKNIQYF. Here the CDR3 DNA reads TGTGCCACCAGCAGACCCCAAGGTGAGGGCAAAAACATTCAGTACTTC.

This clone was recorded a few times. The chain joins TRBV9 to TRBJ2-3; 10 nucleotides line up with TRBD2. Per the germline V gene, CDR1 is SGDLS and CDR2 is YYNGEE. The V and J ends lost 4 bases and 2 bases, in that order; junction bases with no gene match: 7. The CDR3 loop spans 16 amino acids. For the CDR3, the DNA is TGTGCCAGCAGCTCGCTAGCGGGGGTTCCCACAGATACGCAGTATTTT. Its protein product is CASSSLAGVPTDTQYF.

The V call is TRBV4-1, the J call TRBJ1-6; D may be TRBD1 (5 bases). Germline V gene lookup returns CDR1 MGHRA and CDR2 YSYEKL. Trimming took 1 base from V and 10 from J, leaving 11 bases between them. The CDR3 consists of 14 residues. The CDR3 DNA reads TGCGCCAGCAGCCAAGGGACAATCAGCTCACCCCTCCACTTT. It encodes CASSQGTISSPLHF.